Sequencing of this TCR beta chain was carried out in a study of shared T cell receptors in the human thymus. Germline V gene data show CDR1 as MGHRA and CDR2 as YSYEKL. CDR3 length: 19 residues. V was clipped by 4 bases and J by 1 base; unmatched bases: 16. Sequenced by immunoSEQ multiplex PCR; TCRdb stores in-frame clones only, minus some. The sample consists of 600,000 to 900,000 clones, around 85% of them appearing once. These data were likewise used in another study, on human thymus T cells.

The source material was thymocytes. The chain combines TRBV4-1 with TRBJ2-1; 7 bases are a match to TRBD2. This receptor was identified in a girl less than two years old with a congenital heart defect. The CDR3 region is CASSPIGGGGGPSYNEQFF. Written as DNA, the CDR3 is TGCGCCAGCAGCCCAATTGGAGGCGGGGGAGGCCCTTCCTACAATGAGCAGTTCTTC.